The clone carrying this T cell receptor beta chain was seen ten or more times. The sample originates from a study of spatial heterogeneity in lung cancer. Every cDNA TCR molecule received its own unique molecular identifier. TCRdb independently ran MiXCR on the 5' RACE reads; one entry per CDR3 protein. The sample has under 150,000 distinct CDR3 sequences; under 14% are singletons. The CDR3 covers 13 residues. Trimming left V 5 bases short and J 0 bases short, with 5 bases between. Germline V gene sequence: CDR1 SGHVS, CDR2 FQNEAQ. The time point is: blood at routine non-recurrence follow-up after resection.

The chain combines TRBV7-8 with TRBJ2-4; D is unclear. This TCR derives from a female donor with early-stage non-small cell lung cancer. The sample here was PBMCs, taken at follow-up. CDR3 region: CASSQLAKNIQYF. The CDR3 DNA is TGTGCCAGCAGCCAGCTAGCCAAAAACATTCAGTACTTC.